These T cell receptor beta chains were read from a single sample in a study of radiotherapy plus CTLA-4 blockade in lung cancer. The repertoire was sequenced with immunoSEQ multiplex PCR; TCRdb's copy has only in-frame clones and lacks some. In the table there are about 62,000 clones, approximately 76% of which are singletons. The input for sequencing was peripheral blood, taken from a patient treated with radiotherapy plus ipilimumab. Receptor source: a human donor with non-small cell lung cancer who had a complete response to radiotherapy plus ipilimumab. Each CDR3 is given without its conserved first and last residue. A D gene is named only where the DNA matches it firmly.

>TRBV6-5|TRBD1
ASSYAAGTAQETQY
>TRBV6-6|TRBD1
ASSYDRGGRAF
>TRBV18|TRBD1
ASSLDREAF
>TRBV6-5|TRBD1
ASSDQGGFGNTIY
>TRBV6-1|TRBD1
ASRLTGEMDEQY
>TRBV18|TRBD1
ASSPRQGSNSGSEKLF
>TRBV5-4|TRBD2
ASSWGLAGGRSSYEQY
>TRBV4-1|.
ASSQAEVSYEQY
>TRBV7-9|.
ASSLPQSSYEQY
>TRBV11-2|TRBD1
ASSLDLMGQGATYEQY
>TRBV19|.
ASSDQGRRTNEKLF
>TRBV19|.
ASSIALADGYT
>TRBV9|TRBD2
ARIIGLGGSYNEQF
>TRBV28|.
ASSLYTGIGNGYT
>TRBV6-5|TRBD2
ASRDEWGGSYEQY
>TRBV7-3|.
ASSLTPAGGANVLT
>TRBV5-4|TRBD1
ASSPPGTGSYGYT
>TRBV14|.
ASSWPRGRPPYEQY
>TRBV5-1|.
ASHEGDGTYEQY
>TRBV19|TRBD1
ASSISLRRTGEAF
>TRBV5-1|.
ASSLDPGQETQY
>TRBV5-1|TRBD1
ASSSEDRGRKAF
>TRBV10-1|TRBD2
ASSESGRSGGTDTQY
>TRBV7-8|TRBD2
ASSPRPPGLAGSGANVLT
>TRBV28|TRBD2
ASSLWTSGSFYEQY
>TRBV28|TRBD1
ASSQTGGYEKLF
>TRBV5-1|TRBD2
ASSLVAGEGDTQY
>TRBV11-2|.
ASSPRTESGGTEAF
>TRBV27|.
ASSAYSSGNTIY
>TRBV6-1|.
ASSTRQPYEQY
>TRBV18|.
ASSPGSQGGYGYT
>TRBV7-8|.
ASSLRQGGGRRSYNEQF